These 14 T cell receptor beta chains were sequenced from one sample in a study of blood T cell repertoires in COVID-19. Generated by immunoSEQ multiplex PCR, the TCRdb table keeps only in-frame clones and is missing some. There are 160,000 or so clones in the sample; 80% to 90% occur only once, and 3.9% lies in the top ten. The sample was peripheral blood. These receptors originate from a woman aged 60 to 75 who had recovered from COVID-19.

This clone was counted a single time. Here the CDR3 reads CASSGSGLSSYNSPLHF. DNA of the CDR3: TGTGCCAGCAGTGGGTCGGGGTTGAGCTCCTATAATTCACCCCTCCACTTT. The gene calls are TRBV6-2 or TRBV6-3 and TRBJ1-6; D is undetermined. Germline V gene sequence: CDR1 MNHEY, CDR2 SVGEGT. The CDR3 runs to 17 residues. V was clipped by 5 bases and J by 0 bases, with 14 bases between them.

The chain recombines TRBV9 with TRBJ2-7; 9 bases map to TRBD1. Germline CDR1 reads SGDLS; CDR2 reads YYNGEE. V shed 10 bases and J 0 bases; nucleotides not matched to a gene: 8. The CDR3 totals 14 residues. The CDR3: CAPKGDRVSYEQYF. CDR3 DNA: TGTGCCCCAAAGGGGGACAGGGTCTCCTACGAGCAGTACTTC.

This clone came up a few times. The rearrangement joins TRBV7-8 to TRBJ1-2; D unresolved. There are 14 residues in the CDR3. Per the germline V gene, CDR1 is SGHVS and CDR2 is FQNEAQ. Trimming left V 1 base short and J 6 bases short, with 12 bases between. The CDR3 DNA reads as TGTGCCAGCAGCTTAGTATCGGGAATAGATGGCTACACCTTC. It yields the protein CASSLVSGIDGYTF.

Worth noting for this clone: One junction end does not reproduce the germline sequence, and a read error may be involved. The rearrangement links TRBV7-7 to TRBJ2-5, with D hard to call. The CDR3 extends over 13 amino acids. Germline V gives CDR1 SSHAT, CDR2 FNYEAQ (reference sequence). This chain's CDR3 is CASSLDLRETQYF. CDR3 nucleotides: TGTGCTAGCAGCTTAGACCTGCGGGAGACCCAGTACTTC.

The chain is built from TRBV6-5 and TRBJ2-7; perhaps TRBD1 as D (5 bases). Germline loops: CDR1 MNHEY, CDR2 SVGAGI. The ends were cut back, 8 bases at V and 0 bases at J, with 17 bases in the middle. This CDR3 spans 15 amino acids. The CDR3 nucleotides are TGTGCCAGCGTCAAGGGTAAACAGGTCTCCTACGAGCAGTACTTC. Its protein product is CASVKGKQVSYEQYF.

The CDR3 here is CASSLGGDRRYQPQHF. The DNA of the CDR3 is TGTGCCAGCAGCTTAGGCGGGGACAGAAGATATCAGCCCCAGCATTTT. The rearrangement uses TRBV7-8 and TRBJ1-5, with 7 bases matching TRBD1. The junction had 8 bases not matched to a gene; V was cut back by 1 base and J by 5 bases. The germline V gene has CDR1 SGHVS and CDR2 FQNEAQ. This CDR3 comprises 16 residues.

This chain uses TRBV7-9 with TRBJ2-2; 7 bases match TRBD1. V dropped 4 bases and J dropped 6; count of bases not matched to a gene: 8. The CDR3 runs to 15 residues. CDR1 SEHNR and CDR2 FQNEAQ come from the germline V gene (reference sequence). CDR3 in amino acids: CASSSPNRGPGELFF. DNA of the CDR3: TGTGCCAGCAGCTCTCCAAACAGGGGCCCCGGGGAGCTGTTTTTT.

V is TRBV11-3 and J is TRBJ1-5, with TRBD1 matching over 7 bases. This CDR3 spans 20 amino acids. Germline assignment: CDR1 SGHNT and CDR2 YENEEA. V dropped 5 bases and J dropped 1; count of bases not matched to a gene: 20. In nucleotides, the CDR3 is TGTGCCAGCAGCCGTCCTAAAGGCGGACAGGCTTTCAAAAGCAATCAGCCCCAGCATTTT. This encodes CASSRPKGGQAFKSNQPQHF.

This chain links TRBV3-1 (or the pseudogene TRBV3-2) with TRBJ1-6; weak D call: TRBD1 (6 bases). CDR1 and CDR2 from the germline V gene are LGHDT and YNNKEL (reference sequence). The CDR3 loop spans 16 amino acids. Deletions cut 0 bases from V and 7 bases from J, with 13 bases between. The CDR3 region is CASSQDSTGKNSPLHF. CDR3 coding DNA: TGTGCCAGCAGCCAAGATAGCACAGGGAAAAATTCACCCCTCCACTTT.

The rearrangement joins TRBV5-1 to TRBJ2-3; 8 bases are shared with TRBD1. The CDR3 has 14 residues. V was pared by 7 bases and J by 2 bases, with 6 bases of the junction left unmatched. Germline assignment: CDR1 SGHRS and CDR2 YFSETQ. This CDR3 is CASFPGQVTDTQYF. The DNA of the CDR3 is TGCGCCAGCTTCCCGGGACAGGTCACAGATACGCAGTATTTT. The full variable domain, rest sourced from reference TRBV5-1 and TRBJ2-3, is KAGVTQTPRYLIKTRGQQVTLSCSPISGHRSVSWYQQTPGQGLQFLFEYFSETQRNKGNFPGRFSGRQFSNSRSEMNVSTLELGDSALYLCASFPGQVTDTQYFGPGTRLTVL.

The gene calls are TRBV5-1 and TRBJ2-7; TRBD1 might be the D (6 bases). Germline V gene data show CDR1 as SGHRS and CDR2 as YFSETQ. V lost 2 bases and J lost 3, with 18 bases in between. The CDR3 extends over 16 amino acids. The DNA for the CDR3 is TGCGCCAGCAGCTTAGGGACGACAGGTCTCGGCTACGAGCAGTACTTC. Protein: CASSLGTTGLGYEQYF. Variable domain in full (rest from reference TRBV5-1 and TRBJ2-7): KAGVTQTPRYLIKTRGQQVTLSCSPISGHRSVSWYQQTPGQGLQFLFEYFSETQRNKGNFPGRFSGRQFSNSRSEMNVSTLELGDSALYLCASSLGTTGLGYEQYFGPGTRLTVT.

This sequence joins TRBV4-2 and TRBJ1-1; D possibly corresponds to TRBD1 (5 bases). Germline assignment: CDR1 LGHNA and CDR2 YNFKEQ. The CDR3 runs 14 residues. The V end was cut by 0 bases, the J end by 4 bases, with 9 bases between. The CDR3 protein is CASSQDDGATEAFF. CDR3 in DNA: TGTGCCAGCAGCCAAGATGATGGGGCCACTGAAGCTTTCTTT.

The chain couples TRBV5-1 to TRBJ2-2; 8 nucleotides agree with TRBD2. The CDR3 extends over 16 amino acids. The germline V gene encodes CDR1 SGHRS and CDR2 YFSETQ. After removal of 5 bases from V and 0 bases from J, the junction contained 6 bases not matched to a gene. CDR3 sequence: CASSPSGGSNTGELFF. CDR3 DNA: TGCGCCAGCAGTCCGAGCGGGGGATCGAACACCGGGGAGCTGTTTTTT.

This chain uses TRBV18 with TRBJ1-2; tentatively, D is TRBD1 (5 bases). Trimming pared 2 bases from V and 6 bases from J, leaving 13 bases between. Per the germline V gene, CDR1 is KGHSH and CDR2 is LQKENI. The CDR3 has 14 amino acids. Here the CDR3 reads CASSPSTDTNGYTF. The CDR3 nucleotides are TGTGCCAGCTCACCATCCACGGACACTAATGGCTACACCTTC.